One sample yielded the 29 T cell receptor beta chains listed below, sequenced in a study of blood T cell repertoires in COVID-19. Measured with immunoSEQ multiplex PCR; TCRdb has only the in-frame clones, and not every one. The profile shows 95,000 to 150,000 clones, roughly four fifths of them singletons. The specimen was peripheral blood. The receptors here all came from a human donor in a cohort sampled during active COVID-19.

The chain employs TRBV3-1 (or the pseudogene TRBV3-2) and TRBJ1-6; 7 nucleotides align to TRBD1. Germline trimming cut 3 bases from V and 1 base from J; bases unmatched to any gene: 9. The CDR3 has 18 amino acids. Germline CDR1 and CDR2: LGHDT and YNNKEL (reference sequence). This chain's CDR3 is CASSQTTGPGSYNSPLHF. CDR3 nucleotide sequence: TGTGCCAGCAGCCAGACGACAGGGCCGGGGTCCTATAATTCACCCCTCCACTTT.

The chain has TRBV24-1 and TRBJ1-1, with D hard to call. With 3 bases removed from V and 5 bases from J, the gap between germline ends came to 9 bases. Looked up from germline, CDR1 is KGHDR and CDR2 is SFDVKD. The CDR3 has 13 amino acids. CDR3 in amino acids: CATSDGGRTEAFF. In DNA, the CDR3 is TGTGCCACCAGTGATGGCGGGAGGACTGAAGCTTTCTTT.

This clone occurred a few times. V gene TRBV7-6 combines with J gene TRBJ2-2; 15 nucleotides match TRBD2. J was trimmed by 0 bases and V by 3 bases; bases with no gene match: 2. Germline V gene lookup returns CDR1 SGHVS and CDR2 FNYEAQ. This CDR3 comprises 18 residues. CDR3 DNA sequence: TGTGCCAGCAGCTTGGGACTAGCGGGGGGCGCGAACACCGGGGAGCTGTTTTTT. Protein: CASSLGLAGGANTGELFF.

This chain links TRBV2 with TRBJ1-6; no definite D call. Deletions cut 6 bases from V and 6 bases from J, with 9 bases between. From germline, CDR1 is SNHLY and CDR2 FYNNEI. There are 13 residues in the CDR3. The CDR3 nucleotides read TGTGCCAGCAGCGCAGACATTAATTCACCCCTCCACTTT. Its protein is CASSADINSPLHF.

The gene calls are TRBV5-1 and TRBJ2-6, with D uncertain. Trimming removed 0 bases from V and 0 bases from J, with 13 bases in between. CDR3 length: 18 residues. In germline, CDR1 is SGHRS, CDR2 YFSETQ. The CDR3 region is CASSLVRFGASGANVLTF. CDR3 DNA: TGCGCCAGCAGCTTGGTGCGGTTCGGCGCCTCTGGGGCCAACGTCCTGACTTTC.

The rearrangement joins TRBV7-9 to TRBJ2-1; 7 positions agree with TRBD1. V shed 1 base and J 9 bases; nucleotides not matched to a gene: 6. Per germline, CDR1 SEHNR and CDR2 FQNEAQ (reference sequence). The CDR3 consists of 14 residues. Here the CDR3 DNA reads TGTGCCAGCAGCTTAGACGGGACAGTTGTTGAGCAGTTCTTC. Translation gives CASSLDGTVVEQFF.

V is TRBV5-1 and J is TRBJ2-1; D ambiguous. This CDR3 has 13 residues. The V end lost 4 bases, the J end lost 15 bases, and 20 bases lay between the germline ends. Per the germline V gene, CDR1 is SGHRS and CDR2 is YFSETQ. The DNA of the CDR3 is TGCGCCAGCAGCCCCGAAAACACGTCCCCATTGTTCTTC. Encoded protein: CASSPENTSPLFF.

V usage is TRBV11-3 and J usage is TRBJ2-3; D might be TRBD1 (5 bases). Looked up from germline, CDR1 is SGHNT and CDR2 is YENEEA. V was trimmed by 4 bases and J by 9 bases, leaving 11 bases between them. The CDR3 sequence is 12 residues long. The CDR3 coding sequence is TGTGCCAGCAGCTCGGACACCCCAACGCAGTATTTT. Its protein is CASSSDTPTQYF.

The chain joins TRBV6-6 to TRBJ2-1; 11 nucleotides agree with TRBD1. The CDR3 runs to 13 residues. The trim removed 8 bases at V and 7 bases at J, leaving 4 bases unmatched. CDR1 and CDR2 (germline): MNHNY, SVGAGI (reference sequence). This CDR3 reads CASGGQGANEQFF. CDR3 nucleotides: TGTGCCAGCGGCGGACAGGGGGCGAATGAGCAGTTCTTC.

This chain uses TRBV5-1 with TRBJ2-3, with a possible D match to TRBD1 (6 bases). Trimming shortened V by 4 bases and J by 2 bases, and 17 bases separated the two germline ends. The CDR3 consists of 16 residues. Germline values: CDR1 SGHRS, CDR2 YFSETQ. The CDR3, as DNA: TGCGCCAGCAGCGCCGGACAGCTTAGCGACACAGATACGCAGTATTTT. As protein: CASSAGQLSDTDTQYF. The whole variable domain, remainder taken from reference TRBV5-1 and TRBJ2-3, is KAGVTQTPRYLIKTRGQQVTLSCSPISGHRSVSWYQQTPGQGLQFLFEYFSETQRNKGNFPGRFSGRQFSNSRSEMNVSTLELGDSALYLCASSAGQLSDTDTQYFGPGTRLTVL.

The rearrangement joins TRBV5-1 to TRBJ2-5, with 9 bases fitting TRBD1. Germline V CDR1 and CDR2: SGHRS, YFSETQ. V was pared by 4 bases and J by 5 bases, with 6 bases of the junction left unmatched. The CDR3 consists of 14 residues. The CDR3 coding sequence is TGCGCCAGCAGCGCGGGACAGGGCGGCGAGACCCAGTACTTC. It specifies CASSAGQGGETQYF.

This clone has only a few counts. This chain connects TRBV19 to TRBJ1-2, with unresolved D. Germline CDR1 reads LNHDA; CDR2 reads SQIVND (reference sequence). The length of the CDR3 is 14 residues. Trimming shortened V by 6 bases and J by 0 bases, and 11 bases separated the two germline ends. The CDR3 reads CASRRRRANYGYTF. DNA for the CDR3: TGTGCCAGTAGGCGGAGGAGAGCTAACTATGGCTACACCTTC.

The CDR3 protein is CASSSIAGGDYEQFF. The CDR3, as DNA: TGTGCCAGCAGTTCTATAGCGGGGGGGGACTATGAGCAGTTCTTC. The chain uses TRBV6-5 and TRBJ2-1; 11 bases are a match to TRBD2. There are 15 residues in the CDR3. The germline V gene encodes CDR1 MNHEY and CDR2 SVGAGI. The V and J ends lost 4 bases and 8 bases, in that order; junction bases with no gene match: 7.

This clone showed up just once. The J gene is TRBJ2-6, the V gene TRBV24-1, with TRBD1 identical over 9 bases. CDR1 and CDR2 (germline): KGHDR, SFDVKD. J was trimmed by 2 bases and V by 7 bases; bases with no gene match: 8. This CDR3 has 17 amino acids. The CDR3 DNA is TGTGCCACCAGCGAAACAGGGGGCAAGGCTGGGGCCAACGTCCTGACTTTC. It codes for CATSETGGKAGANVLTF.

The chain carries TRBV5-1 and TRBJ1-4; TRBD1 matches at 7 bases. With 4 bases clipped from V and 7 bases from J, the junction kept 10 bases outside the gene matches. The CDR3 is made up of 15 amino acids. CDR1 is SGHRS and CDR2 is YFSETQ in the germline V gene. The CDR3 here is CASSDTGDVSEKLFF. DNA of the CDR3: TGCGCCAGCAGCGACACAGGGGACGTTAGTGAAAAACTGTTTTTT.

V usage is TRBV9 and J usage is TRBJ1-1, with a possible D match to TRBD1 (5 bases). This CDR3 is built from 14 residues. The germline V gene has CDR1 SGDLS and CDR2 YYNGEE. V was shortened by 0 bases and J by 5 bases, with 11 bases between the two germline ends. The CDR3 DNA reads as TGTGCCAGCAGCGTAGAGATGGGGGGGACTGAAGCTTTCTTT. Amino acid sequence: CASSVEMGGTEAFF.

The chain carries TRBV19 and TRBJ2-1, with 11 bases matching TRBD2. The CDR3 runs to 15 residues. Germline CDR1 is LNHDA and CDR2 is SQIVND (reference sequence). V gave up 5 bases and J gave up 6 bases; unmatched junction bases: 6. This CDR3 reads CASSPIAGGPNEQFF. CDR3 sequence (DNA): TGTGCCAGTAGTCCTATAGCGGGGGGGCCCAATGAGCAGTTCTTC.

The genes are TRBV5-1 and TRBJ1-6; no firm D call. The germline gives CDR1 SGHRS, CDR2 YFSETQ. V lost 3 bases and J 7 bases, leaving 14 bases between the germline ends. CDR3 length equals 15 residues. CDR3 sequence: CASSWESLPNSPLHF. Written as DNA, the CDR3 is TGCGCCAGCAGCTGGGAGTCCTTGCCGAATTCACCCCTCCACTTT.

In this sample, this clone turned up a few times. The rearrangement joins TRBV2 to TRBJ2-7, with 11 bases aligning to TRBD2. The trim removed 4 bases at V and 2 bases at J, leaving 1 base unmatched. Looked up from germline, CDR1 is SNHLY and CDR2 is FYNNEI. The CDR3 sequence is 14 residues long. The CDR3 is CASSGSGGAYEQYF. The CDR3 DNA sequence: TGTGCCAGCAGTGGTAGCGGGGGGGCCTACGAGCAGTACTTC.

The count of this clone is one. This rearrangement joins TRBV7-2 to TRBJ2-5; TRBD1 is a possible D gene (5 bases). Trimming stripped 0 bases from V and 1 base from J, with 12 bases between. CDR1 is SGHTA, CDR2 FQGNSA, per germline. This CDR3 spans 16 amino acids. CDR3 in amino acids: CASSLAAQGIQETQYF. CDR3 sequence (DNA): TGTGCCAGCAGCTTAGCTGCGCAGGGCATCCAAGAGACCCAGTACTTC.

The rearrangement uses TRBV25-1 and TRBJ1-4; D gene uncertain. V gave up 7 bases and J gave up 7 bases, with 13 bases separating them. CDR3 length: 13 amino acids. Germline V gene data show CDR1 as MGHDK and CDR2 as SYGVNS. As DNA, the CDR3 is TGTGCCAGCACTCGGAGAGAAGGTGAAAAACTGTTTTTT. It yields the protein CASTRREGEKLFF.

In this sample, this clone turned up a few times. This rearrangement joins TRBV27 to TRBJ1-1; TRBD1 matches 9 bases. The CDR3 sequence is 19 residues long. In germline, CDR1 is MNHEY, CDR2 SMNVEV (reference sequence). J lost 0 bases, V lost 6 bases, and 17 bases had no gene match. CDR3 in DNA: TGTGCCAGCAGCATTGAAAGGGGGTGGGGGACAGGGATGAACACTGAAGCTTTCTTT. It yields the protein CASSIERGWGTGMNTEAFF.

This rearrangement joins TRBV15 to TRBJ1-1, with 7 bases identical to TRBD1. Germline trimming cut 5 bases from V and 0 bases from J; bases unmatched to any gene: 9. The germline V gene has CDR1 LNHNV and CDR2 YYDKDF (reference sequence). The length of the CDR3 is 16 residues. CDR3 bases: TGTGCCACCAGCGAAGGGACAGCGAGAATGAACACTGAAGCTTTCTTT. It translates to CATSEGTARMNTEAFF.

In DNA form, the CDR3 reads TGCGCCAGCAGCTTGGTCGGCCCGCGGGGGGGCCCGAACACCGGGGAGCTGTTTTTT. The encoded protein is CASSLVGPRGGPNTGELFF. This sequence joins TRBV5-1 and TRBJ2-2; 9 bases fit TRBD2. V gave up 0 bases and J gave up 0 bases; unmatched junction bases: 9. CDR3 length: 19 residues. Germline CDR1 SGHRS, CDR2 YFSETQ.

This clone was detected a few times. The chain carries TRBV27 and TRBJ2-5; TRBD2 aligns across 11 bases. Germline lookup yields CDR1 MNHEY and CDR2 SMNVEV (reference sequence). The CDR3 spans 14 residues. J lost 9 bases, V lost 2 bases, and 5 bases had no gene match. CDR3 nucleotides: TGTGCCAGCAGTTTAACGGGACTAGCGGTGGCCCAGTACTTC. Amino acid sequence: CASSLTGLAVAQYF.

The genes are TRBV12-5 and TRBJ1-1; unclear D gene. Germline CDR1 LGHNT, CDR2 FRNRAP. V was shortened by 0 bases and J by 1 base, with 9 bases between the two germline ends. The CDR3 totals 15 residues. CDR3 residues: CASGLVLGRNTEAFF. CDR3 DNA: TGTGCTAGTGGTTTGGTTTTGGGCAGGAACACTGAAGCTTTCTTT.

This rearrangement joins TRBV19 to TRBJ2-7; a possible D gene is TRBD2 (6 bases). CDR1 is LNHDA, CDR2 SQIVND, per germline (reference sequence). This CDR3 comprises 15 residues. Trimming left V 0 bases short and J 1 base short, with 10 bases between. In DNA form, the CDR3 reads TGTGCCAGTAGTATAGAGGGGCGGGGTTCCTACGAGCAGTACTTC. It is translated as CASSIEGRGSYEQYF.

This chain uses TRBV28 with TRBJ1-2, with a tentative D call TRBD1 (6 bases). V was pared by 5 bases and J by 7 bases, with 17 bases between. Per the germline V gene, CDR1 is MDHEN and CDR2 is SYDVKM. The CDR3 is made up of 14 amino acids. CDR3 amino acids: CASSQVIQGGGYTF. DNA of the CDR3: TGTGCCAGCAGTCAAGTTATACAAGGGGGTGGCTACACCTTC.

The V call is TRBV6-2 or TRBV6-3, the J call TRBJ1-2; D is uncertain. V lost 4 bases, J lost 0 bases, and 6 bases lay in between. CDR3 length: 13 amino acids. Germline-derived CDR1 and CDR2 are MNHEY and SVGEGT. CDR3 in DNA: TGTGCCAGCAGTTTGGCGGCTAACTATGGCTACACCTTC. Residues: CASSLAANYGYTF.